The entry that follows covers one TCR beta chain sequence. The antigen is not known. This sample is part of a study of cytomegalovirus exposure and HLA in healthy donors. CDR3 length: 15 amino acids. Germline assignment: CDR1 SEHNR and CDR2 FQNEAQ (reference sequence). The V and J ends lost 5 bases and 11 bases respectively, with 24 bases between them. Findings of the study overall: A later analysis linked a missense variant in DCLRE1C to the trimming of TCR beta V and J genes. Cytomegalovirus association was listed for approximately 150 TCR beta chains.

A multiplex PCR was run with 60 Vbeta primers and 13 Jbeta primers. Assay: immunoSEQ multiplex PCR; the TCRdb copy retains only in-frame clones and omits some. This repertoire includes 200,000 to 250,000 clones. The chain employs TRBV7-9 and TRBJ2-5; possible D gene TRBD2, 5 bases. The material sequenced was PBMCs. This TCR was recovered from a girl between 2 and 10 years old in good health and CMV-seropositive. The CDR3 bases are TGTGCCAGCAGCCGTGAGGCAGGTTCCTCGTGGGAGCAGTACTTC. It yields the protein CASSREAGSSWEQYF.